The 15 T cell receptor beta chains below come from one sample, sequenced in a study of T cell changes during pregnancy in multiple sclerosis. The data were produced by immunoSEQ multiplex PCR, yet TCRdb's version contains in-frame clones alone and is incomplete. The table lists about 110,000 clones, approximately 90% of them singletons. The material was peripheral blood, obtained after pregnancy. These TCRs come from a female donor with multiple sclerosis, enrolled in a pregnancy study.

This sequence joins TRBV6-6 and TRBJ1-2; D unclear. The CDR3 runs 13 residues. CDR1 MNHNY and CDR2 SVGAGI come from the germline V gene (reference sequence). With 6 bases removed from V and 4 bases from J, the gap between germline ends came to 12 bases. Here the CDR3 DNA reads TGTGCCAGCAGACACCAAGTTGGCTATGGCTACACCTTC. It translates to CASRHQVGYGYTF.

V gene TRBV7-2 combines with J gene TRBJ2-5; 8 bases line up with TRBD1. The CDR3 length is 15 residues. Germline V gene lookup returns CDR1 SGHTA and CDR2 FQGNSA. J gave up 1 base and V 6 bases, and 7 bases lay outside the gene matches. The CDR3: CASRRTGTLQETQYF. The CDR3 nucleotides read TGTGCCAGCAGGCGGACAGGGACCCTCCAAGAGACCCAGTACTTC.

The V and J genes are TRBV2 and TRBJ2-4; maybe TRBD1 (5 bases). Trimming shortened V by 6 bases and J by 0 bases, and 15 bases separated the two germline ends. Germline V gene sequence: CDR1 SNHLY, CDR2 FYNNEI. This CDR3 contains 16 residues. The CDR3 here is CASRADSQLAKNIQYF. As DNA, the CDR3 is TGTGCCAGCAGAGCAGACAGTCAACTAGCCAAAAACATTCAGTACTTC.

The chain employs TRBV2 and TRBJ2-1; 8 positions agree with TRBD2. Germline V gene data show CDR1 as SNHLY and CDR2 as FYNNEI. V was clipped by 7 bases and J by 7 bases; unmatched bases: 12. CDR3 length equals 15 residues. CDR3 nucleotides: TGTGCCAGCACCCCATACGTAGCGGGGATAAATGAGCAGTTCTTC. Translated, it gives CASTPYVAGINEQFF. Full variable domain (remainder filled in from reference TRBV2 and TRBJ2-1): EPEVTQTPSHQVTQMGQEVILRCVPISNHLYFYWYRQILGQKVEFLVSFYNNEISEKSEIFDDQFSVERPDGSNFTLKIRSTKLEDSAMYFCASTPYVAGINEQFFGPGTRLTVL.

The chain couples TRBV5-4 to TRBJ2-3, with D unclear. The length of the CDR3 is 15 residues. V lost 0 bases and J lost 7, with 15 bases in between. Germline V CDR1 and CDR2: SGHNT, YYREEE (reference sequence). The CDR3 spells CASSLGLESANTQYF. The DNA of the CDR3 is TGTGCCAGCAGCTTGGGTCTAGAGAGCGCCAATACGCAGTATTTT. The variable domain in full, completed from reference TRBV5-4 and TRBJ2-3, reads ETGVTQSPTHLIKTRGQQVTLRCSSQSGHNTVSWYQQALGQGPQFIFQYYREEENGRGNFPPRFSGLQFPNYSSELNVNALELDDSALYLCASSLGLESANTQYFGPGTRLTVL.

This sequence joins TRBV30 and TRBJ2-1; 8 bases agree with TRBD2. Trimming cost V 1 base and J 5 bases; bases outside gene matches: 7. This CDR3 contains 15 residues. Germline lookup yields CDR1 GTSNPN and CDR2 SVGIG (reference sequence). CDR3 protein: CAWSGSGGSHNEQFF. The CDR3 DNA is TGTGCCTGGAGTGGGAGCGGGGGTTCCCACAATGAGCAGTTCTTC.

The V gene is TRBV27, the J gene TRBJ2-7; 11 nucleotides line up with TRBD2. The germline V gene has CDR1 MNHEY and CDR2 SMNVEV (reference sequence). J lost 5 bases, V lost 4 bases, and 7 bases had no gene match. The CDR3 length is 15 residues. The CDR3 DNA reads as TGTGCCAGCAGTTCTTTAGCGGGGGGGCCACACGAGCAGTACTTC. Translating gives CASSSLAGGPHEQYF.

J is TRBJ1-6 and V is TRBV15; D unclear. The germline V gene encodes CDR1 LNHNV and CDR2 YYDKDF (reference sequence). Trimming shortened V by 8 bases and J by 8 bases, and 13 bases separated the two germline ends. The CDR3 is 13 amino acids. CDR3 in amino acids: CATQSDGDSPLHF. CDR3 in DNA: TGTGCCACCCAGTCGGATGGAGATTCACCCCTCCACTTT.

The chain recombines TRBV4-1 with TRBJ1-6; D is ambiguous. Germline V lookup: CDR1 MGHRA, CDR2 YSYEKL. The germline V and J ends were trimmed by 0 bases and 13 bases, with 22 bases remaining between them. CDR3 length: 17 amino acids. The CDR3 bases are TGCGCCAGCAGCCAAGACCCCGCTCAAGTTTTCGGCAGGCCCCTCCACTTT. Its protein product is CASSQDPAQVFGRPLHF.

V and J are TRBV28 and TRBJ1-6, with unresolved D. Between the trimmed V and J ends, which lost 4 bases and 7 bases, there was a span of 14 bases. Per germline, CDR1 MDHEN and CDR2 SYDVKM. This CDR3 has 15 amino acids. This CDR3 is CASSSPRRWNSPLHF. Written as DNA, the CDR3 is TGTGCCAGCAGTTCTCCACGTCGGTGGAATTCACCCCTCCACTTT.

This clone was detected only once. The gene calls are TRBV5-5 and TRBJ2-1; D is perhaps TRBD1 (5 bases). The germline V gene encodes CDR1 SGHKS and CDR2 YYEKEE (reference sequence). V lost 2 bases to trimming and J lost 10 bases, with 19 bases between them. This CDR3 is 15 amino acids long. The CDR3 is CASSLYQGPREEQFF. In nucleotides, the CDR3 is TGTGCCAGCAGCTTATACCAGGGTCCCCGTGAAGAGCAGTTCTTC. Full variable domain (missing parts from reference TRBV5-5 and TRBJ2-1): DAGVTQSPTHLIKTRGQQVTLRCSPISGHKSVSWYQQVLGQGPQFIFQYYEKEERGRGNFPDRFSARQFPNYSSELNVNALLLGDSALYLCASSLYQGPREEQFFGPGTRLTVL.

This clone has a single count. The V and J genes are TRBV7-3 and TRBJ2-3, with D possibly being TRBD2 (6 bases). Per germline, CDR1 SGHTA and CDR2 FQGTGA. Trimming cost V 2 bases and J 5 bases, with 14 bases left between them. The length of the CDR3 is 15 residues. CDR3 coding DNA: TGTGCCAGCAGCTTAGAAGCCCACGGGGGAGATACGCAGTATTTT. This sequence encodes CASSLEAHGGDTQYF.

The J gene is TRBJ2-2, the V gene TRBV9, with TRBD1 matching 8 bases. The CDR3 totals 17 residues. Per germline, CDR1 SGDLS and CDR2 YYNGEE. The junction had 9 bases not matched to a gene; V was cut back by 0 bases and J by 5 bases. The CDR3 DNA reads as TGTGCCAGCAGCGTAGGTTGGACAGGGCAAACGACCGGGGAGCTGTTTTTT. This codes for CASSVGWTGQTTGELFF.

V usage is TRBV29-1 and J usage is TRBJ2-5; TRBD2 aligns across 7 bases. The V segment lost 6 bases and the J segment 3 bases; nucleotides outside the gene matches: 1. From germline, CDR1 is SQVTM and CDR2 ANQGSEA. The CDR3 loop spans 11 amino acids. CDR3 sequence: CSVGGEETQYF. The CDR3 DNA follows: TGCAGCGTGGGGGGGGAAGAGACCCAGTACTTC.

CDR3 sequence: CASSLKGEAKNIQYF. The CDR3 coding sequence is TGTGCCAGCAGTCTAAAGGGGGAAGCCAAAAACATTCAGTACTTC. V usage is TRBV6-1 and J usage is TRBJ2-4; tentative D call: TRBD1 (6 bases). Germline values: CDR1 MNHNS, CDR2 SASEGT. The CDR3 runs to 15 residues. V was trimmed by 5 bases and J by 0 bases, leaving 11 bases between them.